This T cell receptor (beta chain) was recovered during a study of blood T cell repertoires in COVID-19. Study-level information: The United States, Italy and Spain were the sources of the acute and convalescent COVID-19 samples.

CDR1 and CDR2 (germline): SGHRS, YFSETQ. The CDR3 spans 14 residues. V trimming: 6 bases; J trimming: 0 bases; junction bases outside the gene matches: 5. The age range of participants was about 18 to 100 years, with residence in about two dozen US areas. As processed by the authors: Estimated nucleated cell counts came from reference gene primer amplification. Only in-frame clones appear in the TCRdb table, and some are missing; sequencing was by immunoSEQ multiplex PCR. V and J calls and clone size are copied from that table; D and trimming were computed from the DNA. The sample has hundreds of thousands of clones, 70% to 90% seen once.

This chain connects TRBV5-1 to TRBJ1-1, with 7 bases that match TRBD1. Sequences were obtained from PBMCs or T cells enriched from blood (not recorded which). This TCR was sampled from a woman in her forties with acute COVID-19. The CDR3 loop is CASTQDRMNTEAFF. CDR3 nucleotides: TGCGCCAGCACCCAGGACAGGATGAACACTGAAGCTTTCTTT.